Below, 4 T cell receptor beta chains from the same sample are listed, as sequenced in a study of blood T cell repertoires in COVID-19. Method: immunoSEQ multiplex PCR; TCRdb's copy keeps in-frame clones and lacks some. The sample shows under 400,000 clones, 70% to 90% of them seen only once. What was sequenced was PBMCs or T cells enriched from blood (not recorded which). The receptors were gathered from a man between 40 and 49 years old in a cohort exposed to, infected with or recovered from COVID-19 (not recorded which).

The chain carries TRBV28 and TRBJ1-5; tentatively, D is TRBD1 (5 bases). CDR1 and CDR2 from the germline V gene are MDHEN and SYDVKM. The CDR3 length is 13 residues. Trimming pared 5 bases from V and 6 bases from J, leaving 11 bases between. CDR3 region: CASSSHGGQPQHF. In DNA form, the CDR3 reads TGTGCCAGCAGTAGCCACGGGGGTCAGCCCCAGCATTTT.

The genes are TRBV21-1 and TRBJ2-4; the table assigns TRBD2, which was not confirmed against the DNA. TRBV21-1 is labeled a pseudogene. The CDR3 runs to 17 residues. The CDR3 DNA reads TGTGCCAGCAGCAAAGAGGGAGGGCTGGTAGCCAAAAACATTCAGTACTTC. It specifies CASSKEGGLVAKNIQYF.

The chain uses TRBV3-1 (or the pseudogene TRBV3-2) and TRBJ2-7; TRBD1 matches 7 bases. With 1 base clipped from V and 8 bases from J, the junction kept 8 bases outside the gene matches. The CDR3 contains 14 residues. The V gene's germline CDR1 is LGHDT and CDR2 YNNKEL (reference sequence). The CDR3 protein is CASSQGQGFAQQYF. CDR3 DNA: TGTGCCAGCAGCCAAGGACAGGGTTTCGCACAGCAGTACTTC.

The V gene is TRBV3-1 (or the pseudogene TRBV3-2), the J gene TRBJ2-1; TRBD2 aligns across 7 bases. Looked up from germline, CDR1 is LGHDT and CDR2 is YNNKEL (reference sequence). CDR3 length equals 14 residues. The junction had 3 bases not matched to a gene; V was cut back by 4 bases and J by 3 bases. This chain's CDR3 is CASSLGTNYNEQFF. DNA of the CDR3: TGTGCCAGCAGCCTAGGGACTAACTACAATGAGCAGTTCTTC.